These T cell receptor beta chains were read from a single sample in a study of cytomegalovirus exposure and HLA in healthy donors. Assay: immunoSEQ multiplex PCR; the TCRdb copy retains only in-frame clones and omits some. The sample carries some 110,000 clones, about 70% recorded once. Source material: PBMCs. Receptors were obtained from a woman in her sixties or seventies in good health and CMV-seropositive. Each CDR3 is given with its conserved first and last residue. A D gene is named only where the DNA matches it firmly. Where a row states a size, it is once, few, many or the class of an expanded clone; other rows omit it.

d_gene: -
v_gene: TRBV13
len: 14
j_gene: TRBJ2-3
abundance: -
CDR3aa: CASSFRSGTDTQYF
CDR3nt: TGTGCCAGCAGCTTTAGGAGCGGCACAGATACGCAGTATTTT

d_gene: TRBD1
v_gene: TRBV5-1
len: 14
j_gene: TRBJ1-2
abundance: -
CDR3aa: CASSLGGQGAGYTF
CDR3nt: TGCGCCAGCAGCTTGGGGGGACAGGGGGCTGGCTACACCTTC

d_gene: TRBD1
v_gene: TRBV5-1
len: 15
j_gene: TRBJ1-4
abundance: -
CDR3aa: CASSSGTGFNEKLFF
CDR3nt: TGCGCCAGTAGCTCCGGGACAGGGTTTAATGAAAAACTGTTTTTT

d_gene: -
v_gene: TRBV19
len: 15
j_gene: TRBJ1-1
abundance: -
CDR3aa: CASSMQQSGNTEAFF
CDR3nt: TGTGCCAGTAGTATGCAACAGAGTGGGAACACTGAAGCTTTCTTT

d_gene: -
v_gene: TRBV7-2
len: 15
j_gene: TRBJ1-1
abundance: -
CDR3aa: CASSPLRGWDTEAFF
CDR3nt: TGTGCCAGCAGCCCCCTCCGGGGTTGGGACACTGAAGCTTTCTTT

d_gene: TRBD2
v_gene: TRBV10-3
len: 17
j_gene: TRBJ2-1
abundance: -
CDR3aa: CAISESTASGDRNEQFF
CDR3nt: TGTGCCATCAGTGAGTCGACGGCTAGCGGAGACCGCAATGAGCAGTTCTTC

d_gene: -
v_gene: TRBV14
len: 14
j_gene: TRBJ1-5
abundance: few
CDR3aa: CASSQGGGNQPQHF
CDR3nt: TGTGCCAGCAGCCAAGGGGGGGGCAATCAGCCCCAGCATTTT

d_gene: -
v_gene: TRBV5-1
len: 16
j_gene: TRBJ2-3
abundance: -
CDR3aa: CASRSGGIGGTDTQYF
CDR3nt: TGCGCCAGCAGATCCGGAGGAATAGGAGGCACAGATACGCAGTATTTT

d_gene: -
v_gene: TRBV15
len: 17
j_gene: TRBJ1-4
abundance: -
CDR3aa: CATSREGSRGFGEKLFF
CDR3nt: TGTGCCACCAGCAGAGAGGGATCCAGGGGATTCGGTGAAAAACTGTTTTTT

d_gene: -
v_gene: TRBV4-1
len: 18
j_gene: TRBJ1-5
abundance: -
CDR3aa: CASSQDHRVGGSNQPQHF
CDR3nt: TGCGCCAGCAGCCAAGATCACAGGGTTGGGGGCAGCAATCAGCCCCAGCATTTT

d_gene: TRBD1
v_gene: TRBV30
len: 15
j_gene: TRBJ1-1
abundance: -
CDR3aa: CAWSLADRMYTEAFF
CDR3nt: TGTGCCTGGAGTTTAGCGGACAGGATGTACACTGAAGCTTTCTTT

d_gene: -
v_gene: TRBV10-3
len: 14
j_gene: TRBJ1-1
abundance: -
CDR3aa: CAISGLGLNTEAFF
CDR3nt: TGTGCCATCAGTGGATTGGGCCTGAACACTGAAGCTTTCTTT

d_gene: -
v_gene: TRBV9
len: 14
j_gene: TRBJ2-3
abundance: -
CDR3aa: CASSVKGGTDTQYF
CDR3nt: TGTGCCAGCAGCGTAAAGGGGGGCACAGATACGCAGTATTTT

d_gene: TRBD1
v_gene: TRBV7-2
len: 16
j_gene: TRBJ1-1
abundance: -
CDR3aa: CASSLDWDRGHTEAFF
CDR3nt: TGTGCCAGCAGCTTAGATTGGGACAGGGGGCACACTGAAGCTTTCTTT

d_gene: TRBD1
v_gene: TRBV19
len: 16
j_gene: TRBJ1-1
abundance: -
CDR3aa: CASKRQGAHLDTEAFF
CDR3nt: TGTGCCAGTAAGAGACAGGGGGCGCATCTGGATACTGAAGCTTTCTTT

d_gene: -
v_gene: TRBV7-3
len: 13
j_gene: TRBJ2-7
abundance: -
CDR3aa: CASSIRAGYEQYF
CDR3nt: TGTGCCAGCAGCATCAGGGCCGGCTACGAGCAGTACTTC

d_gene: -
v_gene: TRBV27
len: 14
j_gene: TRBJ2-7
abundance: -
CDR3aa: CASSLLENDYEQYF
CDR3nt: TGTGCCAGCAGTTTATTGGAGAACGACTACGAGCAGTACTTC

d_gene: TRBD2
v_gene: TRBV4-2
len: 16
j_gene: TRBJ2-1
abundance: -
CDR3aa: CASSQGTSGRVNEQFF
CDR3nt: TGTGCCAGCAGCCAAGGAACTAGCGGGAGAGTTAATGAGCAGTTCTTC

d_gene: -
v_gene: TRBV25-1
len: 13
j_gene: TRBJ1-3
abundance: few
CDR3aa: CASRAAGGNTIYF
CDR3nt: TGTGCCAGCAGGGCCGCGGGTGGAAACACCATATATTTT

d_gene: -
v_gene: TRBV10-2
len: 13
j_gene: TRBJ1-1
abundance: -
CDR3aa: CASRRGAVDEAFF
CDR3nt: TGCGCCAGCAGGCGGGGGGCAGTTGATGAAGCTTTCTTT

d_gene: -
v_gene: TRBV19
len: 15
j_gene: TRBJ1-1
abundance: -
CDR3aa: CASSRTDLRGDEAFF
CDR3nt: TGTGCCAGCAGCCGGACAGACCTTCGGGGGGATGAAGCTTTCTTT

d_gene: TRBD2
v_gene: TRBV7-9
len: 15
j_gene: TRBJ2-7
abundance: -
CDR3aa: CASSFPGGTTYEQYF
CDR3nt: TGTGCCAGCAGCTTTCCCGGGGGGACTACCTACGAGCAGTACTTC

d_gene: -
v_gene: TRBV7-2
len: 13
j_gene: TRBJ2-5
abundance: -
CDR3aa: CASSHPPPSSQYF
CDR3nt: TGTGCCAGCAGCCACCCCCCGCCCAGTTCCCAGTACTTC

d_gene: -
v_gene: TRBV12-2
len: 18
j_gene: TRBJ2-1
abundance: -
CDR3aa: CASRLPRRQRATYNEQFF
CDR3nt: TGTGCAAGTCGCTTACCCCGCCGTCAGCGGGCGACCTACAATGAGCAGTTCTTC

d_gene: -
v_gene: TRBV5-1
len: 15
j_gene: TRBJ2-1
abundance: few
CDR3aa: CASSLGGSSYNEQFF
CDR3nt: TGCGCCAGCAGCTTGGGGGGCAGCTCCTACAATGAGCAGTTCTTC

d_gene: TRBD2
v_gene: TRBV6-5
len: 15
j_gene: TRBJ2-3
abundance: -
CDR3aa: CASVSSLAGTDTQYF
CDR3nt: TGTGCCAGCGTTTCGTCACTAGCGGGCACAGATACGCAGTATTTT

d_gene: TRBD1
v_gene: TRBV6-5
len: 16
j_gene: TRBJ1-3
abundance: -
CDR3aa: CASSSDRGLSGNTIYF
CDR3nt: TGTGCCAGCAGTTCCGACAGGGGCCTTTCTGGAAACACCATATATTTT

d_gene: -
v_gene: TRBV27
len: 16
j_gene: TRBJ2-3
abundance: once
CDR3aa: CASSSAAVRAPDTQYF
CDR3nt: TGTGCCAGCAGCTCAGCGGCGGTAAGGGCCCCAGATACGCAGTATTTT

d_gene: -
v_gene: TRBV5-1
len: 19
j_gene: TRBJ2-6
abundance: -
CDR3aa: CASSWSTRDWGSGANVLTF
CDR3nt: TGCGCCAGCAGTTGGTCGACCCGGGACTGGGGATCTGGGGCCAACGTCCTGACTTTC

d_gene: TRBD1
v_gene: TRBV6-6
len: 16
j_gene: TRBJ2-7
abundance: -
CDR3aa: CASSDPRGTGIYEQYF
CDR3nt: TGTGCCAGCAGCGACCCCCGCGGGACAGGGATCTACGAGCAGTACTTC

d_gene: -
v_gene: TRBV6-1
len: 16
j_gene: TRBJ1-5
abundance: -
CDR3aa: CASSEAGQTSNQPQHF
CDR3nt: TGTGCCAGCAGTGAAGCCGGACAGACTAGCAATCAGCCCCAGCATTTT

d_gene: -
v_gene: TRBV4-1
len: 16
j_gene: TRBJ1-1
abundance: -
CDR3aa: CASSQEGQGVNTEAFF
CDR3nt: TGCGCCAGCAGCCAAGAAGGACAAGGAGTGAACACTGAAGCTTTCTTT

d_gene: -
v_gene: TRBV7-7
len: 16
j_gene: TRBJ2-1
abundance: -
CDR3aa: CASSLDPPSSYNEQFF
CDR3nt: TGTGCCAGCAGCTTAGATCCCCCCAGCTCCTACAATGAGCAGTTCTTC

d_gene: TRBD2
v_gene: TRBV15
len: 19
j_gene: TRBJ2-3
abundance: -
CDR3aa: CATSGWTSGGPDLTDTQYF
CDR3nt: TGTGCCACCAGCGGTTGGACTAGCGGGGGCCCGGACCTCACAGATACGCAGTATTTT

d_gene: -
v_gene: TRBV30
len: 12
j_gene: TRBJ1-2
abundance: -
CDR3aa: CAWSVGGDGYTF
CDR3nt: TGTGCCTGGAGTGTTGGGGGGGACGGCTACACCTTC

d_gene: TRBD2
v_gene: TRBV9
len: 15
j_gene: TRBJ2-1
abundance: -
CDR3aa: CASSVRLAGYNEQFF
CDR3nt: TGTGCCAGCAGCGTAAGACTAGCGGGGTACAATGAGCAGTTCTTC

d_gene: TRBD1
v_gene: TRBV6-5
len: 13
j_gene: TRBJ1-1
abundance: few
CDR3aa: CASSYSRGAEAFF
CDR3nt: TGTGCCAGCAGTTACTCCAGGGGGGCTGAAGCTTTCTTT